One sample yielded the 7 T cell receptor beta chains listed below, sequenced in a study of cytomegalovirus exposure and HLA in healthy donors. The primer mix had 60 Vbeta and 13 Jbeta primers. Using immunoSEQ multiplex PCR, the repertoire was profiled, and TCRdb retains in-frame clones only, with some absent. The sample gives 150,000 or so clones, around three quarters of which show up once; 1% is in the top ten. The specimen was PBMCs. These receptors were taken from a woman aged 50 to 60 in good health and CMV-seropositive.

With respect to this clone: Relative to the germline gene, one junction end is altered; a read error may explain this. This chain joins TRBV12-5 and TRBJ2-5; 9 nucleotides match TRBD1. The CDR3 contains 14 residues. CDR1 and CDR2 (germline): LGHNT, FRNRAP. The DNA for the CDR3 is TGTGCTAGTGGTAAACAGGGGGCCCAAGAGGCCCAGTACTTC. Encoded protein: CASGKQGAQEAQYF. The whole variable domain, filled in from reference TRBV12-5 and TRBJ2-5, reads DARVTQTPRHKVTEMGQEVTMRCQPILGHNTVFWYRQTMMQGLELLAYFRNRAPLDDSGMPKDRFSAEMPDATLATLKIQPSEPRDSAVYFCASGKQGAQEAQYFGPGTRLLVL.

The rearrangement uses TRBV5-8 and TRBJ1-5; 10 nucleotides line up with TRBD1. V gave up 4 bases and J gave up 3 bases; unmatched junction bases: 7. This CDR3 is 16 amino acids long. Germline V gives CDR1 SGHTS, CDR2 YDEGEE. The DNA for the CDR3 is TGTGCCAGCAGCCCGCGGACAGGGGGTAACAATCAGCCCCAGCATTTT. Translation gives CASSPRTGGNNQPQHF.

This chain uses TRBV28 with TRBJ1-5, with D possibly being TRBD1 (6 bases). The CDR3 totals 16 residues. With 6 bases removed from V and 0 bases from J, the gap between germline ends came to 15 bases. Looked up from germline, CDR1 is MDHEN and CDR2 is SYDVKM. The CDR3 loop is CASRAQGYYSNQPQHF. The CDR3 DNA is TGTGCCAGCAGGGCGCAGGGGTACTATAGCAATCAGCCCCAGCATTTT.

This chain uses TRBV19 with TRBJ1-5; D remains ambiguous. CDR1 and CDR2 (germline): LNHDA, SQIVND (reference sequence). V was pared by 5 bases and J by 0 bases, with 17 bases between. The CDR3 has 17 residues. CDR3 bases: TGTGCCAGTAGTTTTGAACCTTTGGCCACTAGCAATCAGCCCCAGCATTTT. This encodes CASSFEPLATSNQPQHF.

The chain couples TRBV4-3 to TRBJ1-1; D unclear. The CDR3 sequence is 13 residues long. Trimming stripped 3 bases from V and 2 bases from J, with 7 bases between. Germline CDR1 is LGHNA and CDR2 is YSLEER. CDR3 region: CASSQGENTEAFF. The CDR3 DNA follows: TGCGCCAGCAGCCAGGGAGAAAACACTGAAGCTTTCTTT.

The chain recombines TRBV5-6 with TRBJ1-2; TRBD1 aligns across 7 bases. Germline CDR1 reads SGHDT; CDR2 reads YYEEEE. V dropped 5 bases and J dropped 5; count of bases not matched to a gene: 6. CDR3 length equals 13 residues. The CDR3 sequence is CASSLQGGYGYTF. Here the CDR3 DNA reads TGTGCCAGCAGTCTCCAGGGGGGATATGGCTACACCTTC.

This clone came up once. This chain uses TRBV29-1 with TRBJ1-6; 9 positions match TRBD1. This CDR3 region has 15 residues. CDR1 SQVTM and CDR2 ANQGSEA come from the germline V gene. The V and J ends lost 5 bases and 10 bases, in that order; junction bases with no gene match: 12. The CDR3: CSVIVGGQGDSPLHF. DNA for the CDR3: TGCAGCGTTATTGTGGGGGGACAGGGAGACTCACCCCTCCACTTT.